The rows below give T cell receptor beta chains drawn from one sample of a study of early T cells in non-severe SARS-CoV-2 infection. TCRdb used MiXCR to reprocess the 5' RACE reads, holding one entry per CDR3 protein. The table lists approximately 70,000 distinct CDR3 sequences, about 5% of them singletons. The source material was whole blood, sampled at baseline. The source is an adult who was a healthcare worker with PCR-confirmed SARS-CoV-2 infection or an uninfected control (not recorded which). CDR3s include the opening cysteine and the closing phenylalanine or tryptophan. D genes are given only for firm matches. Only some rows state a clone size, as once, few, many or a class for expanded clones.

d_gene,j_gene,abundance,v_gene,CDR3nt,CDR3aa
-,TRBJ1-1,many,TRBV6-6,TGTGCCAGCAGTACGACGGGTTTCACTGAAGCTTTCTTT,CASSTTGFTEAFF
-,TRBJ1-1,few,TRBV2,TGTGCCAGCACCCCAGGAATGAACACTGAAGCTTTCTTT,CASTPGMNTEAFF
-,TRBJ1-2,many,TRBV19,TGTGCCAGTAGTATCGACGGGACGGACCCCTATGGCTACACCTTC,CASSIDGTDPYGYTF
-,TRBJ2-4,many,TRBV20-1,TGCAGTGCTCCGGACGGCGGGTTAGCCAAAAACATTCAGTACTTC,CSAPDGGLAKNIQYF
TRBD2,TRBJ2-1,many,TRBV5-1,TGCGCCAGCAGCTTGGCGGGACTAGCGGTCTCCTACAATGAGCAGTTCTTC,CASSLAGLAVSYNEQFF
-,TRBJ2-5,-,TRBV4-1,TGCGCCAGCAGCCTTTCATCCGGGGAGACCCAGTACTTC,CASSLSSGETQYF
-,TRBJ1-1,many,TRBV5-6,TGTGCCAGCAGCTTGGCGGGCAGGGAGGGCGCTGAAGCTTTCTTT,CASSLAGREGAEAFF
-,TRBJ1-1,few,TRBV2,TGTGCCAGCAGTGAGTATAATGGGGTAAACACTGAAGCTTTCTTT,CASSEYNGVNTEAFF
TRBD1,TRBJ2-5,few,TRBV6-1,TGTGCCAGCAGGGGAACCCGGGACAGGGGGGAAGAGACCCAGTACTTC,CASRGTRDRGEETQYF
-,TRBJ2-7,few,TRBV5-6,TGTGCCAGCAGCTTGGCCGGCACCGAGGGATACGAGCAGTACTTC,CASSLAGTEGYEQYF
TRBD2,TRBJ2-7,many,TRBV6-6,TGTGCCAGCAGTTACGGGACTAGCGGGAGTTCCTACGAGCAGTACTTC,CASSYGTSGSSYEQYF
-,TRBJ2-1,-,TRBV12-3/TRBV12-4,TGTGCCAGCAGTTTAGGGCCTTCCTACAATGAGCAGTTCTTC,CASSLGPSYNEQFF
-,TRBJ1-2,few,TRBV2,TGTGCCAGCAGTGTCAGGGGCAAGAGCTATGGCTACACCTTC,CASSVRGKSYGYTF
-,TRBJ1-5,-,TRBV25-1,TGTGCCAGCAGGGACAGATATAGCAATCAGCCCCAGCATTTT,CASRDRYSNQPQHF
TRBD1,TRBJ1-6,many,TRBV28,TGTGCCAGCCCCAGGGGGCGCTCCTTT,CASPRGRSF
TRBD1,TRBJ2-5,many,TRBV28,TGTGCCGGCGGGACAGGGGGGGTTGAGACCCAGTACTTC,CAGGTGGVETQYF
-,TRBJ1-1,-,TRBV6-5,TGTGCCAGCAGTTACTCGATCACCCCGGCTTTCTTT,CASSYSITPAFF